What follows is one TCR beta chain and its context. There are a few counts of this clone. The clone's antigen remains unknown. Per-base quality was not reported, and no clone a single base away is much larger than it. The immunoSEQ Assay, a bias-controlled multiplex PCR, was used to amplify TCRbeta CDR3 regions from genomic DNA. As for the original processing: Nucleated cell counts per sample were estimated from amplification of reference gene primers within the assay. To quantify the absolute abundance of each unique TCRbeta CDR3 rearrangement, sequence reads were collapsed and filtered. For each sample, productive Simpson clonality was calculated by taking the square root of Simpson's diversity index across productive rearrangements. Sourced from immuneACCESS, this table was stored by TCRdb with only in-frame sequences that have V and J called. A share of the clones is absent; for the studies checked, an unresolved V gene accounts for under half, and the remainder has no known explanation. The DNA was the basis for D and trimming; V, J and clone size are from that table. The table for this sample lists 380,000 or so clones; 70% to 90% of them were counted only once. 2% to 2.5% of the sample goes to the ten largest clones.

These data come from a study of blood T cell repertoires in COVID-19 (dated by TCRdb to 2019 to 2021). Some background on the complete study: Samples from collaborators originated in the United States, Italy and Spain and spanned both the acute and convalescent phases of COVID-19. The material from the prospective study consisted of cDNA or gDNA derived from T cells, B-cell-depleted T cells, or PBMCs. Deeply sampled blood TCRbeta repertoires from subjects exposed to, actively infected with, or recovered from COVID-19 were included in the dataset. The repertoires were released in a freely available public database meant as a resource for research on the immune response to SARS-CoV-2. Samples were obtained from the ongoing ImmuneRACE study (first 160 participants) and from some 1,300 subjects provided by 6 global collaborators. Sample metadata almost always included a de-identified subject ID, COVID-19 status, age in years and sex. Where HLA class I and class II types were available, the types were taken from metadata supplied by the sample provider, not from assay-based typing.

Spanning cysteine to phenylalanine, the CDR3 consists of 15 amino acids. Solely the CDR3 DNA is kept, with 45 bases framed from the first base. V is pruned by 0 bases and J by 4 bases, leaving 5 bases of the junction without a gene match. Reading the germline V gene gives CDR1 SQVTM and CDR2 ANQGSEA. Participants in the prospective study were enrolled through a virtual design, were aged roughly 18 to 100 years, and lived in approximately 25 United States geographic areas. Cohort assignment in the prospective study relied on participant-reported clinical history from a screening survey and a study questionnaire. Each participant in the prospective study had whole blood, serum and a nasopharyngeal or oropharyngeal swab collected by mobile phlebotomists. Over a 2-month period, participants in the prospective study had the option of providing additional blood draws and questionnaires. Prospective study blood samples were shipped either frozen or at room temperature before DNA extraction.

Study-wide conclusions, independent of this receptor: The quantity of clinical and demographic metadata differed by source and by participant and was supplied without curation.

Sequenced sample: PBMCs or T cells enriched from blood (not recorded which). This clonotype was sampled from a woman in her thirties or forties with acute COVID-19. The chain is encoded by TRBV29-1 joined to TRBJ1-4, with 7 central nucleotides matching TRBD1. The sequence in DNA is TGCAGCGTTGAAGATCGAACAGGGGTTAATGAAAAACTGTTTTTT. It is translated as CSVEDRTGVNEKLFF.